The rows below give T cell receptor beta chains drawn from one sample of a study of shared clonotypes between healthy human individuals. Here immunoSEQ multiplex PCR was the method, and the copy in TCRdb shows in-frame clones only, minus some. The data show roughly 1,000,000 clones, 78% seen once. Sequencing input: memory CD4+ T cells from PBMCs. These receptors originate from a man younger than 35 in good health. Some clones in this sample may be carry-over from other donors' samples. Both conserved end residues are part of each CDR3. A D gene is named only where the DNA matches it firmly. Clone size, where shown, is once, few, many, or a class for clones that have expanded.

clone_size d_call j_call v_call cdr3_nt cdr3_aa
- - TRBJ2-3 TRBV9 TGTGCCAGCAGCGTAGCCCAGACCACAGATACGCAGTATTTT CASSVAQTTDTQYF
- - TRBJ1-1 TRBV14 TGTGCCAGCAGTGAGGGGACCTTCAACACTGAAGCTTTCTTT CASSEGTFNTEAFF
- - TRBJ1-4 TRBV4-3 TGCGCCAGCAGCCAAGAACTACAGAGCGAAAAACTGTTTTTT CASSQELQSEKLFF
- TRBD1 TRBJ1-4 TRBV15 TGTGCCACCAGCAGATCGGGACAGGGAAAACTGTTTTTT CATSRSGQGKLFF
few - TRBJ2-1 TRBV2 TGTGCCAGCAGTCTTTCCGTGACAGCTTACAATGAGCAGTTCTTC CASSLSVTAYNEQFF
- - TRBJ1-2 TRBV2 TGTGCCAGCAGTGGGGCTCTATCACCCCCCTATGGCTACACCTTC CASSGALSPPYGYTF
- TRBD2 TRBJ2-5 TRBV5-6 TGTGCCAGCAGCTTGTTGGGTAGCGGGCCCCAAGAGACCCAGTACTTC CASSLLGSGPQETQYF
- - TRBJ1-5 TRBV28 TGTGCCAGCAGTAATTGGACCCCACCCAATCAGCCCCAGCATTTT CASSNWTPPNQPQHF
- TRBD2 TRBJ2-2 TRBV4-2 TGTGCCAGCAGCCAAAATCCGGGAGCGGGAACCGGGGAGCTGTTTTTT CASSQNPGAGTGELFF
- - TRBJ1-5 TRBV28 TGTGCCAGCAGTCCTACAGGGACAAGGCCCCAGCATTTT CASSPTGTRPQHF
- TRBD1 TRBJ2-7 TRBV5-1 TGCGCCAGCAGCTTCGGACAGGGCGGGGAGCAGTACTTC CASSFGQGGEQYF
- - TRBJ2-3 TRBV7-3 TGTGCCAGCAGCTCTAACCGGGGAAGCACAGATACGCAGTATTTT CASSSNRGSTDTQYF
- - TRBJ1-2 TRBV11-2 TGTGCCAGCAGCTTAGCTGGTGGCTACACCTTC CASSLAGGYTF
- TRBD1 TRBJ2-5 TRBV6-6 TGTGCCAGCAGTGCCCGAGGACAGGGAATCCAAGAGACCCAGTACTTC CASSARGQGIQETQYF
- - TRBJ1-4 TRBV10-3 TGTGCCACTGGGGGGGGTTCTAATGAAAAACTGTTTTTT CATGGGSNEKLFF
- - TRBJ2-6 TRBV5-1 TGCGCCAGCAGCCCCGCATCGACTTCCTCTGGGGCCAACGTCCTGACTTTC CASSPASTSSGANVLTF
- - TRBJ2-7 TRBV2 TGTGCCAGCAGTTCAGGAGGGACAACTATTCCCTACGAGCAGTACTTC CASSSGGTTIPYEQYF
- - TRBJ1-1 TRBV28 TGTGCCAGCAGTTTAAGGGTGATGTCTGAAGCTTTCTTT CASSLRVMSEAFF
few TRBD2 TRBJ2-1 TRBV15 TGTGCCACCAGCACCGGACTAGCGGGAGGGCCCCTGCAGTTCTTC CATSTGLAGGPLQFF
- TRBD1 TRBJ1-5 TRBV6-1 TGTGCCAGCAGTCCCGACAGGGGGAAGCAGCCCCAGCATTTT CASSPDRGKQPQHF
- TRBD1 TRBJ1-1 TRBV11-2 TGTGCCAGCAGCTCCACCCAGGGGGGGACCGGAGCTTTCTTT CASSSTQGGTGAFF
- - TRBJ2-7 TRBV5-1 TGCGCCAGCAATCGCTCGGGGGAGGTCTCCTACGAGCAGTACTTC CASNRSGEVSYEQYF
- - TRBJ2-1 TRBV7-8 TGTGCCAGCAGCTCTAGTCTAGTGAGTGAGCAGTTCTTC CASSSSLVSEQFF
- TRBD2 TRBJ2-7 TRBV6-5 TGTGCCAGCGGTCGACGTAGCGGGAGGGACGAGCAGTACTTC CASGRRSGRDEQYF
- TRBD2 TRBJ2-1 TRBV5-1 TGCGCCAGCAGCTTGGAAGCTAGCGGGACGTTGTACAATGAGCAGTTCTTC CASSLEASGTLYNEQFF
- TRBD1 TRBJ2-7 TRBV29-1 TGCAGCGTCATCCGGGACAGATCGTACGAGCAGTACTTC CSVIRDRSYEQYF
few - TRBJ2-1 TRBV29-1 TGCAGCGTATCTAGCGATGAGCAGTTCTTC CSVSSDEQFF
- TRBD2 TRBJ2-1 TRBV5-1 TGCGCCAGCAGCTGGACTAGCGGGGTCTACAATGAGCAGTTCTTC CASSWTSGVYNEQFF
- - TRBJ2-5 TRBV7-3 TGTGCCAGCAGCTTAAGGGCCAATCGGGGAGAGACCCAGTACTTC CASSLRANRGETQYF
- TRBD1 TRBJ2-5 TRBV5-1 TGCGCCAGCAGCTCGGGACAGTATCGGCTTCAAGAGACCCAGTACTTC CASSSGQYRLQETQYF
once - TRBJ1-5 TRBV6-5 TGTGCCAGCAGTTACGGTGGAGGGGTCAATCAGCCCCAGCATTTT CASSYGGGVNQPQHF
few - TRBJ2-5 TRBV7-8 TGTGCCAGCAGCTTAGCTTTGGGTTTGCAGGGGACCCAAGAGACCCAGTACTTC CASSLALGLQGTQETQYF
- - TRBJ2-7 TRBV18 TGTGCCAGCTCACCACCAGGGGGAAACGAGCAGTACTTC CASSPPGGNEQYF
- - TRBJ1-5 TRBV29-1 TGCAGCGTCTCGGCCCTTGAGGGACAGCCCCAGCATTTT CSVSALEGQPQHF
- TRBD1 TRBJ2-7 TRBV7-8 TGTGCCAGCAGGCCCGGGACAGCTTATTCCTACGAGCAGTACTTC CASRPGTAYSYEQYF
- - TRBJ2-1 TRBV7-3 TGTGCCAGCAGCCCCACGGACATTTACAATGAGCAGTTCTTC CASSPTDIYNEQFF
once - TRBJ2-2 TRBV5-6 TGTGCCAGCAGCCAACAAGGGGCCGGGGAGCTGTTTTTT CASSQQGAGELFF
- TRBD1 TRBJ2-3 TRBV19 TGTGCCAGTAGCCGACAGGGAGTGACAGATACGCAGTATTTT CASSRQGVTDTQYF
- - TRBJ1-2 TRBV7-2 TGCGCCAGCAGCCCCTGTGTCCAGAACCGAAAGACCTATGGCTACACCTTC CASSPCVQNRKTYGYTF
few - TRBJ1-1 TRBV28 TGTGCCAGCAGTTTACTTGGGAACACTGAAGCTTTCTTT CASSLLGNTEAFF
few - TRBJ2-1 TRBV5-8 TGTGCCAGCAGCTTTCATCTAACAGGACACAATGAGCAGTTCTTC CASSFHLTGHNEQFF
few - TRBJ2-7 TRBV18 TGTGCCAGCTCACCAATGGGACGGGAGATCGAGCAGTACTTC CASSPMGREIEQYF
- - TRBJ1-4 TRBV14 TGTGCCAGCAGCCAAGAGGGGAGTGAAAAACTGTTTTTT CASSQEGSEKLFF
- TRBD1 TRBJ1-1 TRBV4-1 TGCGCCAGCAGCCGGACAGGGGGGGACACTGAAGCTTTCTTT CASSRTGGDTEAFF
- - TRBJ2-1 TRBV7-8 TGTGCCAGCAGCCCCGTGGGGACATCCACCTACAATGAGCAGTTCTTC CASSPVGTSTYNEQFF
- - TRBJ2-2 TRBV7-8 TGTGCCAGCAGCTTCAGACTGGGGGGGGCTGCCGGGGAGCTGTTTTTT CASSFRLGGAAGELFF
- TRBD1 TRBJ2-7 TRBV6-5 TGTGCCAGCAGTTCCCGACAGGGCTACGAGCAGTACTTC CASSSRQGYEQYF
- - TRBJ1-5 TRBV7-2 TGTGCCAGCAGCTTAGCGCTGGGGGGGGATCAGCCCCAGCATTTT CASSLALGGDQPQHF
- - TRBJ1-2 TRBV10-3 TGTGCCATCAGCCCACAGGGAGGGGACTATGGCTACACCTTC CAISPQGGDYGYTF
- - TRBJ2-3 TRBV6-6 TGTGCCAGCAGTTACCCCCTACTAGTAGGGAAGGAGTATTTT CASSYPLLVGKEYF
many - TRBJ1-2 TRBV18 TGTGCCAGCTCGCTCGGGGATCAGAACTATGGCTACACCTTC CASSLGDQNYGYTF
- TRBD2 TRBJ2-7 TRBV2 TGTGCCAGCAGTGAAGTGCTGGGGGGAGGGACTATTAGGTCGGCGCAGTACTTC CASSEVLGGGTIRSAQYF
many TRBD2 TRBJ2-7 TRBV2 TGTGCCAGCAGTCCCCTCAGCGGGAGGGGGACTGGGGAGCAGTACTTC CASSPLSGRGTGEQYF
- - TRBJ2-7 TRBV19 TGTGCCAGTGGGAACGTGAGGGACGAGCAGTACTTC CASGNVRDEQYF